One sample yielded the 12 T cell receptor beta chains listed below, sequenced in a study of blood T cell repertoires in COVID-19 (dated by TCRdb to 2020 to 2022). Library preparation employed the immunoSEQ multiplex PCR assay. The table was pulled from immuneACCESS by TCRdb, which kept in-frame rearrangements only. Such tables lose some clones; where checked, under half of the loss comes from unresolved V genes, and the rest has no known cause. The sample includes around 80,000 clones, with over 70% observed a single time. The ten largest make up roughly 5.6% of the sample. The sequenced material came from peripheral blood. Source of these receptors: a man in his fifties with active or convalescent COVID-19.

The chain links TRBV19 to TRBJ1-6, with TRBD1 matching over 7 bases. V was clipped by 9 bases and J by 7 bases; unmatched bases: 9. Per germline, CDR1 LNHDA and CDR2 SQIVND (reference sequence). CDR3 length equals 14 residues. DNA for the CDR3: TGTGCCAGCTCGGGCACGACAGGGAATTCACCCCTCCACTTT. This encodes CASSGTTGNSPLHF.

The CDR3 loop is CAWRVPGLGYGYTF. CDR3 coding DNA: TGTGCCTGGAGGGTGCCAGGGCTCGGCTATGGCTACACCTTC. J is TRBJ1-2 and V is TRBV30, with D tentatively TRBD1 (5 bases). CDR1 is GTSNPN and CDR2 is SVGIG in the germline V gene (reference sequence). The CDR3 consists of 14 residues. Trimming left V 3 bases short and J 4 bases short, with 15 bases between.

The V and J genes are TRBV7-8 and TRBJ1-2; D is undetermined. From germline, CDR1 is SGHVS and CDR2 FQNEAQ. CDR3 length: 13 amino acids. The V gene lost 5 bases and the J gene lost 4 bases, with 11 bases spanning the gap. CDR3 DNA sequence: TGTGCCAGCAGCCGACGGGAGGCCTATGGCTACACCTTC. Protein product: CASSRREAYGYTF.

This clone was counted a single time. The chain is built from TRBV7-9 and TRBJ2-3; tentative D call: TRBD2 (5 bases). Germline-derived CDR1 and CDR2 are SEHNR and FQNEAQ (reference sequence). The CDR3 runs 15 residues. Trimming stripped 5 bases from V and 2 bases from J, with 14 bases between. CDR3 DNA: TGTGCCAGCAGCGACGCACTAGGTTACACAGATACGCAGTATTTT. Amino acids: CASSDALGYTDTQYF.

The rearrangement joins TRBV5-1 to TRBJ2-3; TRBD1 aligns across 10 bases. CDR1 and CDR2 from the germline V gene are SGHRS and YFSETQ. CDR3 length: 14 amino acids. With 6 bases clipped from V and 4 bases from J, the junction kept 5 bases outside the gene matches. In DNA, the CDR3 is TGCGCCAGCAAGTCCGGGACAGGGGCAGATACGCAGTATTTT. Translating it yields CASKSGTGADTQYF.

V gene TRBV2 combines with J gene TRBJ2-3, with a tentative D call TRBD1 (6 bases). V dropped 8 bases and J dropped 0 bases, with 15 bases sitting between them. The CDR3 length is 15 residues. Looked up from germline, CDR1 is SNHLY and CDR2 is FYNNEI. The chain's CDR3 is CASGRGQGSTDTQYF. The CDR3 coding sequence is TGTGCCAGCGGGAGAGGGCAGGGGAGCACAGATACGCAGTATTTT.

The chain recombines TRBV7-6 with TRBJ2-5; D might be TRBD2 (6 bases). CDR3 size: 15 residues. With 4 bases removed from V and 4 bases from J, the gap between germline ends came to 16 bases. The germline gives CDR1 SGHVS, CDR2 FNYEAQ. The chain's CDR3 is CASSSSQGSGETQYF. The CDR3 region has the DNA TGTGCCAGCAGCTCCAGCCAGGGTAGCGGAGAGACCCAGTACTTC.

The J gene is TRBJ2-5, the V gene TRBV4-2; D is unresolved. V dropped 1 base and J dropped 5 bases, with 11 bases sitting between them. Germline V gene data show CDR1 as LGHNA and CDR2 as YNFKEQ. The CDR3 contains 14 residues. DNA of the CDR3: TGTGCCAGCAGCCAAGGATCCAGGTGGGAGACCCAGTACTTC. Amino acid sequence: CASSQGSRWETQYF.

The gene calls are TRBV12-3 or TRBV12-4 and TRBJ1-1; D ambiguous. The CDR3 loop spans 12 amino acids. The germline V and J ends were trimmed by 7 bases and 4 bases, with 10 bases remaining between them. The CDR3 here is CASTTLSTEAFF. The DNA of the CDR3 is TGTGCCAGCACCACCCTCAGCACTGAAGCTTTCTTT.

This clone is a singleton in its sample. The chain recombines TRBV7-9 with TRBJ2-3; D gene unclear. From germline, CDR1 is SEHNR and CDR2 FQNEAQ (reference sequence). CDR3 length: 14 residues. V lost 1 base and J 9 bases, leaving 14 bases between the germline ends. The CDR3 protein is CASSLGGLMATQYF. The CDR3 DNA sequence: TGTGCCAGCAGCTTAGGCGGATTGATGGCGACGCAGTATTTT.

The chain's CDR3 is CASSEARVGGLRETQYF. The CDR3 coding sequence is TGTGCCAGCAGTGAAGCGAGGGTTGGAGGCCTCCGGGAGACCCAGTACTTC. The gene calls are TRBV6-1 and TRBJ2-5; tentatively, D is TRBD2 (5 bases). There are 17 residues in the CDR3. CDR1 is MNHNS and CDR2 is SASEGT in the germline V gene. The V end lost 0 bases, the J end lost 5 bases, and 19 bases lay between the germline ends.

This rearrangement joins TRBV7-8 to TRBJ1-3, with TRBD1 identical over 9 bases. The CDR3 totals 16 residues. V gave up 5 bases and J gave up 3 bases; unmatched junction bases: 8. Germline V gene lookup returns CDR1 SGHVS and CDR2 FQNEAQ. The CDR3 reads CASSPWDREGGNTIYF. The CDR3 DNA follows: TGTGCCAGCAGCCCTTGGGACAGGGAGGGTGGAAACACCATATATTTT.